This T cell receptor (beta chain) was sequenced for a study of OX40 agonist ivuxolimab in advanced cancers. Across the whole study: The dose of intravenous ivuxolimab that patients received every 2 weeks ranged from 0.01 to 10 mg/kg. Three patients, one with hepatocellular carcinoma and two with cutaneous melanoma, achieved partial responses. The study's findings and limits: In a subset of nonresponders, normalized T-cell clonal expansion was also low.

CDR1 and CDR2 from the germline V gene are SGHAT and FQNNGV. The CDR3 contains 15 residues. V was clipped by 2 bases and J by 3 bases; unmatched bases: 4. Produced via immunoSEQ multiplex PCR; TCRdb's table is partial and in-frame only. The sample includes about 83,000 clones, around 92% of them seen just once. Comment on this clone: Its antigen is undetermined.

This receptor was taken from an adult with an advanced solid tumor such as melanoma, head and neck, liver or kidney cancer. The input for sequencing was CD4+ or CD8+ T cells sorted from blood, taken in a trial of the OX40 agonist ivuxolimab. V is TRBV11-2 and J is TRBJ2-7, with 10 bases lining up with TRBD2. The CDR3 loop is CASSLWTSGSYEQYF. Here the CDR3 DNA reads TGTGCCAGCAGCTTATGGACTAGCGGAAGCTACGAGCAGTACTTC. The entire variable domain, with the rest obtained from reference TRBV11-2 and TRBJ2-7, is as follows: EAGVAQSPRYKIIEKRQSVAFWCNPISGHATLYWYQQILGQGPKLLIQFQNNGVVDDSQLPKDRFSAERLKGVDSTLKIQPAKLEDSAVYLCASSLWTSGSYEQYFGPGTRLTVT.